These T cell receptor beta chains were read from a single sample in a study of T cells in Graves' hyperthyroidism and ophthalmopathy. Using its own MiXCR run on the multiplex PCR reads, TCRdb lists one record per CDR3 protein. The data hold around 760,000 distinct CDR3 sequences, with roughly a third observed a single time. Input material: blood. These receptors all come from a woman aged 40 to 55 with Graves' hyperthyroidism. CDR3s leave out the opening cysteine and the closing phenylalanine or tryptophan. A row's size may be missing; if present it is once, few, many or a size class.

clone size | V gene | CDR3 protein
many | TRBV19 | ASRDSEAF
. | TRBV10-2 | ASSYQSGAKAF
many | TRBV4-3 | ASSQGQGHSPLH
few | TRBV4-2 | ASSQVWAGREKLF
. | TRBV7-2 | ASSLSSLWEQY
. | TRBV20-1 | SVGTESYEQY
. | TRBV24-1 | ATSDGPPHNGYT
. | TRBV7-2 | ASSLGDGYNTGELF
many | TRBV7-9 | ASSLAGSRKLF
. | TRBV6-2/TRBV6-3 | ASSPLVDREYEQY
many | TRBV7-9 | ASSRDRDATEAF
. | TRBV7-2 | ASSPLATGRDEQY